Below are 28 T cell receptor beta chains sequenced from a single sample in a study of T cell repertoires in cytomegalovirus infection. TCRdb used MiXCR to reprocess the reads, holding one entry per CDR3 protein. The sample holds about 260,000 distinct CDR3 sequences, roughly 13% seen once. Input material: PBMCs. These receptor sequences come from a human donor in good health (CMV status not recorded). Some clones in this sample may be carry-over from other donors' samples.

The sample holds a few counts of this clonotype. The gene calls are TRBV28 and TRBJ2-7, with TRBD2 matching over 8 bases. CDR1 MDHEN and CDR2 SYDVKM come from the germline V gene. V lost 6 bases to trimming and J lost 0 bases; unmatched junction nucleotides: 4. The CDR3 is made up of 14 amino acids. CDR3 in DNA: TGTGCCAGCAGGGGAGCGGGAGACTCCTACGAGCAGTACTTC. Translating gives CASRGAGDSYEQYF. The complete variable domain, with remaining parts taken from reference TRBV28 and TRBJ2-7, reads DVKVTQSSRYLVKRTGEKVFLECVQDMDHENMFWYRQDPGLGLRLIYFSYDVKMKEKGDIPEGYSVSREKKERFSLILESASTNQTSMYLCASRGAGDSYEQYFGPGTRLTVT.

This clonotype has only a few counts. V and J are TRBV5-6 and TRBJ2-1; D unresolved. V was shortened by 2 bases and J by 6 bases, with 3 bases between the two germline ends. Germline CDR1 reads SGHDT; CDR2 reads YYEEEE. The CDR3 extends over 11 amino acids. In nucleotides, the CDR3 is TGTGCCAGCAGCTTCCTCAATGAGCAGTTCTTC. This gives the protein CASSFLNEQFF.

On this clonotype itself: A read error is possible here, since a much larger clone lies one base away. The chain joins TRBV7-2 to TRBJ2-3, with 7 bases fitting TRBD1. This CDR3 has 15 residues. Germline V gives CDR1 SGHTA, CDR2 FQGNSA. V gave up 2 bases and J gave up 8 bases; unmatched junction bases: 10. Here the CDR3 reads CASSLRAGGVGTQYF. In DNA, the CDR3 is TGTGCCAGCAGCTTAAGGGCAGGGGGTGTGGGTACGCAGTATTTT.

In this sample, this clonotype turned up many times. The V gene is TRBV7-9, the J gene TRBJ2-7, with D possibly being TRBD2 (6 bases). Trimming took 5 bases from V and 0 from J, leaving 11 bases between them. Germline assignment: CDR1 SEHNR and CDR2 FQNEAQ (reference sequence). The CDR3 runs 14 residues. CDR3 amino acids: CASSRLGGSYEQYF. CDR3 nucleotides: TGTGCCAGCAGCCGTCTGGGGGGCTCCTACGAGCAGTACTTC.

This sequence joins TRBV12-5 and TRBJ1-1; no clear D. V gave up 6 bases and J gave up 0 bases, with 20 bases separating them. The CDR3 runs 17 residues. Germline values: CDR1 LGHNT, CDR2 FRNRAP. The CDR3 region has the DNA TGTGCTAGTGGACCGCAGGAGATGAGCAGCATGAACACTGAAGCTTTCTTT. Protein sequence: CASGPQEMSSMNTEAFF.

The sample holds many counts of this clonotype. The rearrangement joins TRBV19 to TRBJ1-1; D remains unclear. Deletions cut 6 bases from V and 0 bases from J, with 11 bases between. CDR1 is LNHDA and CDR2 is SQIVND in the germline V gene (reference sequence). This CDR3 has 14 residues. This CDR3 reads CASRSNTMNTEAFF. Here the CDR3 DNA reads TGTGCCAGTAGGTCAAACACCATGAACACTGAAGCTTTCTTT.

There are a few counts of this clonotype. The CDR3: CASSQGSLAGGNEQFF. CDR3 in DNA: TGCGCCAGCAGCCAAGGCTCCCTAGCGGGGGGGAATGAGCAGTTCTTC. The V call is TRBV4-1, the J call TRBJ2-1, with 12 bases that match TRBD2. The CDR3 has 16 residues. V was clipped by 1 base and J by 7 bases; unmatched bases: 5. Germline assignment: CDR1 MGHRA and CDR2 YSYEKL.

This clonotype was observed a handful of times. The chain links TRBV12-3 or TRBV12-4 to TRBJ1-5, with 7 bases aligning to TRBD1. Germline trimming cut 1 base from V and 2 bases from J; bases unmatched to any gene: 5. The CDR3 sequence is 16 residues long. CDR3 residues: CASSLEGAPGNQPQHF. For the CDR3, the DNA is TGTGCCAGCAGTTTAGAGGGGGCGCCGGGCAATCAGCCCCAGCATTTT.

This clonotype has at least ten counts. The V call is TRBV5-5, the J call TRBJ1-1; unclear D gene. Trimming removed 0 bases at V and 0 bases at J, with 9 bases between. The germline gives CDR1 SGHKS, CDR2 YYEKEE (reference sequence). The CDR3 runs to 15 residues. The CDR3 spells CASSLAAGMNTEAFF. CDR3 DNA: TGTGCCAGCAGCTTGGCCGCGGGTATGAACACTGAAGCTTTCTTT.

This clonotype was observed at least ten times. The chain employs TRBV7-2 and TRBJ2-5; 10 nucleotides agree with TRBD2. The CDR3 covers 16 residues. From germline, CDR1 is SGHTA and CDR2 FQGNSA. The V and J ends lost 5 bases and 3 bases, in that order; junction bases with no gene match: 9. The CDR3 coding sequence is TGTGCCAGCAGCCCGCGCCTAGCGGGAGCGGAAGAGACCCAGTACTTC. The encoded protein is CASSPRLAGAEETQYF.

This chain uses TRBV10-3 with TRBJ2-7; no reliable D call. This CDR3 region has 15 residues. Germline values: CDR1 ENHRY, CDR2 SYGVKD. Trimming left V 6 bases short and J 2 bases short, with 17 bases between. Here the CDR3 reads CAIRGNLRPPYEQYF. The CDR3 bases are TGTGCCATCAGAGGTAATTTGAGGCCTCCCTACGAGCAGTACTTC.

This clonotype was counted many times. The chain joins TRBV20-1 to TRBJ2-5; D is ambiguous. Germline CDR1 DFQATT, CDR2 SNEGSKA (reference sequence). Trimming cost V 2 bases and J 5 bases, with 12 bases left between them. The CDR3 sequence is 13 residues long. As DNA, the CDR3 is TGCAGTGCTAGAAACTTGGGTGGGGAGACCCAGTACTTC. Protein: CSARNLGGETQYF.

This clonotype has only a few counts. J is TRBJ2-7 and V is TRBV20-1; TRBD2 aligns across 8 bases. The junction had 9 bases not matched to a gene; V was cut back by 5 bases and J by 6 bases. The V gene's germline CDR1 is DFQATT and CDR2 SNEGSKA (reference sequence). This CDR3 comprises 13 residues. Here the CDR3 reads CSAPPGGRPEQYF. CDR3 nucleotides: TGCAGTGCTCCGCCGGGAGGGCGGCCCGAGCAGTACTTC.

CDR3 region: CASSPLVPRMNTEAFF. CDR3 DNA sequence: TGTGCCAGCAGCCCCCTCGTACCCCGCATGAACACTGAAGCTTTCTTT. This chain joins TRBV6-1 and TRBJ1-1; D is unclear. V shed 6 bases and J shed 0 bases, with 17 bases lying between them. Germline CDR1 and CDR2: MNHNS and SASEGT. The CDR3 is 16 residues long.

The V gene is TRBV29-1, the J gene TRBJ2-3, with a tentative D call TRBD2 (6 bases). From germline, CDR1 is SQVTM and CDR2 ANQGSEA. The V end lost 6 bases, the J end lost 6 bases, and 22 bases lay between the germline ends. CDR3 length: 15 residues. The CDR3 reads CSVRGTVGHGDTQYF. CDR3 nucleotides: TGCAGCGTCCGGGGGACGGTCGGCCATGGGGATACGCAGTATTTT.

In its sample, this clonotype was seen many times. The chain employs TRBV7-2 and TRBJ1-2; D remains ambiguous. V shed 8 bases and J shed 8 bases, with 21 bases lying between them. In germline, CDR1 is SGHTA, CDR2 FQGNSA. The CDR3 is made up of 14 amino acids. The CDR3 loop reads CASGLTNSGWGYTF. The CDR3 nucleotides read TGTGCCAGCGGACTGACAAACAGCGGATGGGGCTACACCTTC. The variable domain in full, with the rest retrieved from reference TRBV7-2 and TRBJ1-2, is GAGVSQSPSNKVTEKGKDVELRCDPISGHTALYWYRQSLGQGLEFLIYFQGNSAPDKSGLPSDRFSAERTGGSVSTLTIQRTQQEDSAVYLCASGLTNSGWGYTFGSGTRLTVV.

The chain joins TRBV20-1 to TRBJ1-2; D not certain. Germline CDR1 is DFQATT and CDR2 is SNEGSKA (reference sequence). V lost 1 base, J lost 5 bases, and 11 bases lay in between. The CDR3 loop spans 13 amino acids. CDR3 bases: TGCAGTGCTAGAGCAGTACTTAAGTATGGCTACACCTTC. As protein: CSARAVLKYGYTF.

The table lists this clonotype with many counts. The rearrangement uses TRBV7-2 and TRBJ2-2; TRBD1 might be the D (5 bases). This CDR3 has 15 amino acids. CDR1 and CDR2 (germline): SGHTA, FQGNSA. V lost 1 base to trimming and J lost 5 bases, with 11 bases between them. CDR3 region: CASSLEQARTGELFF. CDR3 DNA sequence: TGTGCCAGCAGCTTAGAACAGGCCCGTACCGGGGAGCTGTTTTTT.

CDR3 in DNA: TGCAGTGCTAGATTGGGTGGGCAGTACTTC. Translated: CSARLGGQYF. The rearrangement links TRBV20-1 to TRBJ2-7; D not resolved. With 2 bases removed from V and 9 bases from J, the gap between germline ends came to 8 bases. The CDR3 runs to 10 residues. CDR1 DFQATT and CDR2 SNEGSKA come from the germline V gene (reference sequence).

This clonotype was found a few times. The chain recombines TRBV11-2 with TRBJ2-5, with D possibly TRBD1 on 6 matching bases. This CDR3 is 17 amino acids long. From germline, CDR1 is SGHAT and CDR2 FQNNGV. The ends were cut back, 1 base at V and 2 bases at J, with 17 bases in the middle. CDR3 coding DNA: TGTGCCAGCAGCTTAGGACAGGCCTCCACCATACAAGAGACCCAGTACTTC. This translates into CASSLGQASTIQETQYF.

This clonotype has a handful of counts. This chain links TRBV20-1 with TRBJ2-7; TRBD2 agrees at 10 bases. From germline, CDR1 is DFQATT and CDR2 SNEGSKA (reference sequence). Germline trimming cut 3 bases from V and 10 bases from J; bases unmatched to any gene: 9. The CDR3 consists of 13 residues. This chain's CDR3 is CSASSPSGSSQYF. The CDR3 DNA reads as TGCAGTGCTAGTTCTCCTAGCGGGAGTTCCCAGTACTTC.

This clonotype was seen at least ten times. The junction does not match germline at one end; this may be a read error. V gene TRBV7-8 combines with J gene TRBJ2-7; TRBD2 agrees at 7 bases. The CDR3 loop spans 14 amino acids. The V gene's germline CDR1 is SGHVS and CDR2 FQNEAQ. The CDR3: CASSPGTNSNEQYF. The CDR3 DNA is TGTGCCAGCAGCCCCGGGACTAACTCCAACGAGCAGTACTTC. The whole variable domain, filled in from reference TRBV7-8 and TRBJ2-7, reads GAGVSQSPRYKVAKRGQDVALRCDPISGHVSLFWYQQALGQGPEFLTYFQNEAQLDKSGLPSDRFFAERPEGSVSTLKIQRTQQEDSAVYLCASSPGTNSNEQYFGPGTRLTVT.

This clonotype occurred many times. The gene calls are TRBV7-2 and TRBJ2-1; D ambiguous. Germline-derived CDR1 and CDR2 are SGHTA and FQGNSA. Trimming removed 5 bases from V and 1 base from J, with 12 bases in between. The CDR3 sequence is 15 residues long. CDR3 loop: CASSPYSNSYNEQFF. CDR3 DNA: TGTGCCAGCAGCCCATACTCCAATTCCTACAATGAGCAGTTCTTC.

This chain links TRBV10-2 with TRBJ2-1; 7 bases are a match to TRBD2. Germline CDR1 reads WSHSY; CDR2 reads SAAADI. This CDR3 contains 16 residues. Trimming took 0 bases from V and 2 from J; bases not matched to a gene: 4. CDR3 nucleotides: TGCGCCAGCAGTGAGTCTGGCGGGAGCACCTACAATGAGCAGTTCTTC. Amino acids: CASSESGGSTYNEQFF.

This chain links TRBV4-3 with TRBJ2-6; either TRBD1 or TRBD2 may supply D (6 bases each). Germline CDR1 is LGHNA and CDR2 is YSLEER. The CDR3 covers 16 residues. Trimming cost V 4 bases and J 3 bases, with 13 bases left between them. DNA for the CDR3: TGCGCCAGCAGCCCTAAGAGGGGGGTTGGGGCCAACGTCCTGACTTTC. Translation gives CASSPKRGVGANVLTF.

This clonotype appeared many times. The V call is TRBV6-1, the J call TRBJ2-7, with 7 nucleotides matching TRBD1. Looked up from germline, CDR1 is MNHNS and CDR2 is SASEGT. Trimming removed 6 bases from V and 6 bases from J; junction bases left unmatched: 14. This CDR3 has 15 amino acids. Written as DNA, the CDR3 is TGTGCCAGCAGCTACCGACAGGGTGGCATCGGCGAGCAGTACTTC. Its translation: CASSYRQGGIGEQYF.

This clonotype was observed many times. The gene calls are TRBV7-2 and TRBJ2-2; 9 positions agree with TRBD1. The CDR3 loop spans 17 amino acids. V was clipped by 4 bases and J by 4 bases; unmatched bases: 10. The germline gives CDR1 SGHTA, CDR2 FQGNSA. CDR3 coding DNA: TGTGCCAGCAGCTCCCGTAAATTGACAGGGGGCACCGGGGAGCTGTTTTTT. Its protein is CASSSRKLTGGTGELFF.

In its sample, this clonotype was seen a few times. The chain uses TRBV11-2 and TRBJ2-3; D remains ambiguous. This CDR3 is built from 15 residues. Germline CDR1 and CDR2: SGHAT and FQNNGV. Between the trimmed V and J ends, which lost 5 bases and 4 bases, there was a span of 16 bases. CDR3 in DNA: TGTGCCAGCAGCCCGGTGTTCAATGGGGCAGATACGCAGTATTTT. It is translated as CASSPVFNGADTQYF. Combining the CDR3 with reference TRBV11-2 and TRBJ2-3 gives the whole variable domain EAGVAQSPRYKIIEKRQSVAFWCNPISGHATLYWYQQILGQGPKLLIQFQNNGVVDDSQLPKDRFSAERLKGVDSTLKIQPAKLEDSAVYLCASSPVFNGADTQYFGPGTRLTVL.